This entry is about one T cell receptor beta chain. Its target is unknown. Elective cesarean births at roughly 37-43 weeks, without labor or membrane rupture, supplied the cord blood. About 18,000 to 100,000 naive CD8+ T cells were sorted per sample. Germline V lookup: CDR1 SNHLY, CDR2 FYNNEI. The J segment lost 5 bases and the V segment lost 6 bases, leaving 14 bases of the junction unmatched. The CDR3 is 16 amino acids. These data originate in a study of naive CD8 T cells in extremely preterm neonates. Study-level results: Preterm CDR3s were shorter than older groups', with fewer N additions and less trimming. Shared CDR3 nucleotide sequences: preterm 2.5% to 3%, term roughly 0.44%, children about 0.028%, adults roughly 0.01%.

This table comes from immunoSEQ multiplex PCR, and its TCRdb copy is limited to in-frame clones, with some not included. The sample shows 4,900 or so clones, about 97% of them seen only once. The TCR originated in a newborn in good health. Sequencing input: naive CD8+ T cells from cord blood. The V and J genes are TRBV2 and TRBJ2-7; 9 nucleotides line up with TRBD1. In nucleotides, the CDR3 is TGTGCCAGCAGGAAGGTCTCCGGGACAGGGTGGGACGAGCAGTACTTC. This translates into CASRKVSGTGWDEQYF.